This passage covers 6 T cell receptor beta chains from one sample sequenced in a study of T cells in Graves' hyperthyroidism and ophthalmopathy. RNA transcripts provided the source from which TCR beta CDR3 regions were amplified. Using the HTBI primer set, a first-round RT-PCR was run on the TCR CDR3. TCRdb redid the calling of the multiplex PCR reads with MiXCR, one entry per CDR3 protein. The sample has hundreds of thousands of distinct CDR3 sequences; roughly 45% are singletons. The sample taken for sequencing was peripheral blood or thyroid tissue (not recorded which). These receptor sequences come from an adult man with Graves' disease, either hyperthyroidism or ophthalmopathy (not recorded which).

As regards this clonotype: The junction differs from germline at one of its ends, possibly a read error. The V and J genes are TRBV20-1 and TRBJ2-5, with D unclear. In germline, CDR1 is DFQATT, CDR2 SNEGSKA (reference sequence). CDR3 length: 12 residues. Here the CDR3 DNA reads TGCAGTGCCCCCCACGTCCAAGAGACCCAGGACTTC. It encodes CSAPHVQETQDF.

The chain joins TRBV24-1 to TRBJ1-5, with D possibly matching TRBD1 (5 bases). The CDR3 length is 13 residues. CDR1 and CDR2 from the germline V gene are KGHDR and SFDVKD. The ends were cut back, 8 bases at V and 10 bases at J, with 17 bases in the middle. The CDR3 loop reads CATKGQGPQPQHF. As DNA, the CDR3 is TGTGCCACCAAGGGGCAGGGCCCTCAACCCCAGCATTTT.

This clonotype was counted only a few times. This chain links TRBV20-1 with TRBJ2-7, with 12 bases matching TRBD2. In germline, CDR1 is DFQATT, CDR2 SNEGSKA (reference sequence). CDR3 size: 15 residues. J was trimmed by 3 bases and V by 1 base; bases with no gene match: 4. DNA of the CDR3: TGCAGTGCTAGAGTCCCTAGCGGGAGGGACTACGAGCAGTACTTC. It is translated as CSARVPSGRDYEQYF.

Concerning this clonotype: Since a much larger clone is just one base distant, this may be a read error. V gene TRBV5-1 combines with J gene TRBJ1-6; 8 bases align to TRBD1. This CDR3 has 15 residues. Looked up from germline, CDR1 is SGHRS and CDR2 is YFSETQ. The V segment lost 1 base and the J segment 7 bases; nucleotides outside the gene matches: 4. CDR3 coding DNA: TGCGCCAGCAGCTTGTCGACAGGGGAAAATTCACCCCTCCACTTT. It encodes CASSLSTGENSPLHF.

This clonotype was observed a few times. The rearrangement uses TRBV7-9 and TRBJ1-2, with D unclear. The germline V and J ends were trimmed by 1 base and 0 bases, with 18 bases remaining between them. The CDR3 runs to 18 residues. Germline V gene lookup returns CDR1 SEHNR and CDR2 FQNEAQ (reference sequence). Here the CDR3 reads CASSLVPIGRQTNYGYTF. The DNA for the CDR3 is TGTGCCAGCAGCTTAGTGCCGATCGGTCGACAAACTAACTATGGCTACACCTTC.

About this clonotype itself: An end of the junction differs from the germline gene, which may be a read error. The chain recombines TRBV10-2 with TRBJ1-5; 7 bases map to TRBD1. Germline V CDR1 and CDR2: WSHSY, SAAADI. This CDR3 comprises 16 residues. CDR3 sequence reads: CASTTDREYSNQPQHF. The CDR3 DNA sequence: TGTGCCAGCACCACCGACAGGGAATATAGCAATCAGCCCCAGCATTTT.